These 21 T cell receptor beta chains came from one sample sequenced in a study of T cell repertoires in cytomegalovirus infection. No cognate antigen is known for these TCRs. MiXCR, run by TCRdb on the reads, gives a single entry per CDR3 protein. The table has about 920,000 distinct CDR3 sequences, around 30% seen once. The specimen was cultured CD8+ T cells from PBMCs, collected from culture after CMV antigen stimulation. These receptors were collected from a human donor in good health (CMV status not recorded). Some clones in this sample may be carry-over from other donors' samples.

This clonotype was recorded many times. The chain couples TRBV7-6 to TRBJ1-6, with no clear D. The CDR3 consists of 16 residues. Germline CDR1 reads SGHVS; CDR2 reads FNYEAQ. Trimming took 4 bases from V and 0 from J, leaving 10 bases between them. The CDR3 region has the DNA TGTGCCAGCAGCTCCGACCCGAGCTCCTATAATTCACCCCTCCACTTT. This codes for CASSSDPSSYNSPLHF.

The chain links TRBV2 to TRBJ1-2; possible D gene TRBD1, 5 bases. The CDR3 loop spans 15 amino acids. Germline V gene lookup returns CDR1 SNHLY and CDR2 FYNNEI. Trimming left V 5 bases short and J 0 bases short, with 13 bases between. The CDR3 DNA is TGTGCCAGCAGTAACTACAGGTTAGCTAACTATGGCTACACCTTC. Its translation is CASSNYRLANYGYTF.

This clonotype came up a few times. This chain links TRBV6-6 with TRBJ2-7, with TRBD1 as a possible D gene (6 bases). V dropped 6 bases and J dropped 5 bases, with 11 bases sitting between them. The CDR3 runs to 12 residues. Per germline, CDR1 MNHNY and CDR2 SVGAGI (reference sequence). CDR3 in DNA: TGTGCCAGCAGACAGGGACAACACGAGCAGTACTTC. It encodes CASRQGQHEQYF.

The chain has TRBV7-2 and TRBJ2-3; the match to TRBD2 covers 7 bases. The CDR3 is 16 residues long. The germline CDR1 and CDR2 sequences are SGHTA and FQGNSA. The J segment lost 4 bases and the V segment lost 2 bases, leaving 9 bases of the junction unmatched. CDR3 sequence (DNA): TGTGCCAGCAGCTTACTACTAGCGAGGGCTTCAGATACGCAGTATTTT. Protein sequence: CASSLLLARASDTQYF.

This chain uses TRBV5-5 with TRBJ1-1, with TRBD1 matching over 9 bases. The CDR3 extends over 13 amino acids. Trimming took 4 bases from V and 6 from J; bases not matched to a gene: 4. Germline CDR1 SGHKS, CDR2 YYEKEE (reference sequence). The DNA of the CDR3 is TGTGCCAGCAGCACCCGGACAGGGGCTGAAGCTTTCTTT. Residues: CASSTRTGAEAFF.

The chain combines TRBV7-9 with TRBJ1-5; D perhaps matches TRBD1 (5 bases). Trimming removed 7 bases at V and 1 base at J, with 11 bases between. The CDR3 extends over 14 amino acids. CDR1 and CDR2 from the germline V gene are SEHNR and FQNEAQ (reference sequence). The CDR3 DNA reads TGTGCCAGCACCCAGGGTGGCAGCAATCAGCCCCAGCATTTT. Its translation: CASTQGGSNQPQHF.

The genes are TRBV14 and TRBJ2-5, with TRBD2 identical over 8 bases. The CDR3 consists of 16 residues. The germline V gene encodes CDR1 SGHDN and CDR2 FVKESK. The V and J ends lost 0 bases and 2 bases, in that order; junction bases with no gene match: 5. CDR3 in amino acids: CASSQDERGSQETQYF. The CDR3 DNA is TGTGCCAGCAGCCAAGATGAGCGGGGGAGTCAAGAGACCCAGTACTTC.

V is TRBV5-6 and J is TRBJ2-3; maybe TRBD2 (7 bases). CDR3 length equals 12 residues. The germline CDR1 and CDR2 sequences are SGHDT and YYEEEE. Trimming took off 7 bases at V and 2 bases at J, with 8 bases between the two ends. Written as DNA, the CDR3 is TGTGCCAGCGGGGGGGCCACAGATACGCAGTATTTT. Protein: CASGGATDTQYF.

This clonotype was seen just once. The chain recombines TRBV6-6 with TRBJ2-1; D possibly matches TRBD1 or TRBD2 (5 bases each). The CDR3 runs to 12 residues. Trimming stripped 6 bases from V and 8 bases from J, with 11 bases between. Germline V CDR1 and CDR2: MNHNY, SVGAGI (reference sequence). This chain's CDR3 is CASSEGLHEQFF. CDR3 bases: TGTGCCAGCAGCGAGGGGTTGCATGAGCAGTTCTTC.

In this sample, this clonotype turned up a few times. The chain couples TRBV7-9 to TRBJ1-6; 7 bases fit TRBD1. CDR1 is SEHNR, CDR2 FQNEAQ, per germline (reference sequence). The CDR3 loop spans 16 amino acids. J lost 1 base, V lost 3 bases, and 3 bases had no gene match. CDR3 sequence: CASSLPGQSYNSPLHF. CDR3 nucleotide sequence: TGTGCCAGCAGCTTGCCGGGACAGTCCTATAATTCACCCCTCCACTTT.

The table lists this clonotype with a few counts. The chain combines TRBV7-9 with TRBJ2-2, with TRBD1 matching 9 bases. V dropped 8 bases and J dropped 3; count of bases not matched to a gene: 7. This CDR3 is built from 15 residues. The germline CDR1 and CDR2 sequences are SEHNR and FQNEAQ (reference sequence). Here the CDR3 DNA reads TGTGCCAGCTCCGGACAGGGGCTTGACACCGGGGAGCTGTTTTTT. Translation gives CASSGQGLDTGELFF.

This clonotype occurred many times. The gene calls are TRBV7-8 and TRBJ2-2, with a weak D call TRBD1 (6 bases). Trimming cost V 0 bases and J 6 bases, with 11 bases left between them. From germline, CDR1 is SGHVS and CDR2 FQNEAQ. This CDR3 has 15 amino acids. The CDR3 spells CASSLAGAGSGELFF. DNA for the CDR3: TGTGCCAGCAGCTTAGCGGGGGCCGGGTCCGGGGAGCTGTTTTTT.

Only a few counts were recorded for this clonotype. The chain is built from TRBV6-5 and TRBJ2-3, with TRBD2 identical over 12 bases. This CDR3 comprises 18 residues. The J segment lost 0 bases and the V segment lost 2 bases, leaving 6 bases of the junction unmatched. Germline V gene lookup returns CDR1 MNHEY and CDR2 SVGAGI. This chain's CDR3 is CASSYGLAGGLSTDTQYF. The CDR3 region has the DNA TGTGCCAGCAGTTACGGGCTAGCGGGGGGGTTAAGCACAGATACGCAGTATTTT.

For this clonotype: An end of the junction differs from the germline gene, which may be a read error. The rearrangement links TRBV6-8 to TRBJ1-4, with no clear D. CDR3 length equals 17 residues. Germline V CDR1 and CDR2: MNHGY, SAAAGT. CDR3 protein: CASSYSIYPATNEKPFF. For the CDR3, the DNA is TGTGCCAGCAGTTACTCGATATATCCCGCAACTAATGAAAAACCGTTTTTT.

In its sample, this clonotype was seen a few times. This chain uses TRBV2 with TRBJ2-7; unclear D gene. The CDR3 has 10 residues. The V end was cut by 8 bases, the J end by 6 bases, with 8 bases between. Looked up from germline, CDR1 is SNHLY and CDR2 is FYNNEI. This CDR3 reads CASDGREQYF. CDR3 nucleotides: TGTGCCAGCGACGGGCGCGAGCAGTACTTC.

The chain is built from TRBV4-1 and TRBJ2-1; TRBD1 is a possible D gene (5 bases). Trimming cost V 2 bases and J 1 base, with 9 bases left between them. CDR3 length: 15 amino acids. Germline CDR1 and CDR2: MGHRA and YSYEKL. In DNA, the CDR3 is TGCGCCAGCAGCCAAACCCGACAGTCCTACAATGAGCAGTTCTTC. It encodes CASSQTRQSYNEQFF.

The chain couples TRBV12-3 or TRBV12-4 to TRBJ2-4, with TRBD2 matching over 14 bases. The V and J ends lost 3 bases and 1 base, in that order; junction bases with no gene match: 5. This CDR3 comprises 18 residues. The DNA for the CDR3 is TGTGCCAGCAGTTTGAAGACTAGCGGGGGGGCGGCCAAAAACATTCAGTACTTC. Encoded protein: CASSLKTSGGAAKNIQYF.

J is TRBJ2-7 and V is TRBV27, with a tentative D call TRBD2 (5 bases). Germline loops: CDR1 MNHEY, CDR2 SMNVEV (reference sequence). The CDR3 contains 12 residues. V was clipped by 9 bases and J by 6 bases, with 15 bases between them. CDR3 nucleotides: TGTGCCAGTAGACGGGGTCGGAGCGAGCAGTACTTC. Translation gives CASRRGRSEQYF.

CDR3 region: CASSLGEGQTQYF. CDR3 bases: TGTGCCAGCAGCTTGGGAGAGGGACAGACCCAGTACTTC. This chain joins TRBV5-4 and TRBJ2-5; D may correspond to TRBD1 or TRBD2 (5 bases each). Trimming removed 0 bases from V and 6 bases from J, with 9 bases in between. This CDR3 is built from 13 residues. Per germline, CDR1 SGHNT and CDR2 YYREEE (reference sequence).

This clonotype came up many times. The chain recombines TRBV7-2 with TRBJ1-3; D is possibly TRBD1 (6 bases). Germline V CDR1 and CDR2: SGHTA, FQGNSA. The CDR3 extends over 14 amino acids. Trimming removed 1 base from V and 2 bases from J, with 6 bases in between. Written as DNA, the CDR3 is TGTGCCAGCAGCTTAGACAGGGCTGGAAACACCATATATTTT. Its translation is CASSLDRAGNTIYF.

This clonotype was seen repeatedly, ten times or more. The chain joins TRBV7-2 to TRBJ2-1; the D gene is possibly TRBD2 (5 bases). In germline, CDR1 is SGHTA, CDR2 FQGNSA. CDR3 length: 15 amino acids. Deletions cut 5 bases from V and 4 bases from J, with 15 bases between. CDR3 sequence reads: CASSPFRGAYNEQFF. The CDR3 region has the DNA TGTGCCAGCAGCCCCTTTCGGGGAGCGTACAATGAGCAGTTCTTC. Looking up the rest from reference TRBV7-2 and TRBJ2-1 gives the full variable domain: GAGVSQSPSNKVTEKGKDVELRCDPISGHTALYWYRQSLGQGLEFLIYFQGNSAPDKSGLPSDRFSAERTGGSVSTLTIQRTQQEDSAVYLCASSPFRGAYNEQFFGPGTRLTVL.